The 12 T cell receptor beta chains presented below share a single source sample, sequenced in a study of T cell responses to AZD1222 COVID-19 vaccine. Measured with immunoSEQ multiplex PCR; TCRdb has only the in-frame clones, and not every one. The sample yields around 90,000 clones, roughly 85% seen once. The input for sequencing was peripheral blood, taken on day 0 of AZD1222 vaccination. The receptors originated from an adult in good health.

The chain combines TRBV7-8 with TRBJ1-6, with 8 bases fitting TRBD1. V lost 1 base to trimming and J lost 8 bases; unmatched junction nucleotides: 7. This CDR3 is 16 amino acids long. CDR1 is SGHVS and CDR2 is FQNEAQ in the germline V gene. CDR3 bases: TGTGCCAGCAGCTTAGGCGGACAGGGAATCTATTCACCCCTCCACTTT. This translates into CASSLGGQGIYSPLHF.

CDR3: CASWEWGRVTNQPQHF. The CDR3, as DNA: TGTGCCAGCTGGGAGTGGGGCAGGGTCACCAATCAGCCCCAGCATTTT. This chain joins TRBV21-1 and TRBJ1-5. TRBV21-1 is described as a pseudogene. CDR3 size: 16 residues.

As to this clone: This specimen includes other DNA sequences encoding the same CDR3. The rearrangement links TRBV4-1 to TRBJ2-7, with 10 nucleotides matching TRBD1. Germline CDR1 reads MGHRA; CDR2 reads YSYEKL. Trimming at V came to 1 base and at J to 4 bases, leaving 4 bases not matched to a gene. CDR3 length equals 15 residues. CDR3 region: CASSQGTGGTYEQYF. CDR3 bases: TGCGCCAGCAGCCAAGGGACAGGGGGTACGTACGAGCAGTACTTC.

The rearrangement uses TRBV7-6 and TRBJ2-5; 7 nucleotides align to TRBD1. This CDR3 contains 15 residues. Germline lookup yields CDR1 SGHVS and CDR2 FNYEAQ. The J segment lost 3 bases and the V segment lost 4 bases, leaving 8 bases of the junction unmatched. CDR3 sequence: CASSSPPDREETQYF. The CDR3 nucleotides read TGTGCCAGCAGCTCCCCCCCCGACAGGGAAGAGACCCAGTACTTC.

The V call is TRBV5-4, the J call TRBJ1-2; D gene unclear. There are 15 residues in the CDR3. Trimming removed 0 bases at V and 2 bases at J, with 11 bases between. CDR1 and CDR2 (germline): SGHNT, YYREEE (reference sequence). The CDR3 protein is CASSLVGGGNYGYTF. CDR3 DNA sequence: TGTGCCAGCAGCTTGGTTGGAGGAGGGAACTATGGCTACACCTTC.

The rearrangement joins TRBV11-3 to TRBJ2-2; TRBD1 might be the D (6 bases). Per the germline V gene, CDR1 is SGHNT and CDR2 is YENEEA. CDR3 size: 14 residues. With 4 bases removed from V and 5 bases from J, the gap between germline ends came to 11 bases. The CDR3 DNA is TGTGCCAGCAGCTATGGGGACAAAACCGGGGAGCTGTTTTTT. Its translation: CASSYGDKTGELFF.

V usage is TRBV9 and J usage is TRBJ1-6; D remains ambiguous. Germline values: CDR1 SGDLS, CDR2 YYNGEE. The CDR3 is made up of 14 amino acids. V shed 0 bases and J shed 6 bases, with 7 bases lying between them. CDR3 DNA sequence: TGTGCCAGCAGCGTAGGGCAGATTAATTCACCCCTCCACTTT. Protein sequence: CASSVGQINSPLHF.

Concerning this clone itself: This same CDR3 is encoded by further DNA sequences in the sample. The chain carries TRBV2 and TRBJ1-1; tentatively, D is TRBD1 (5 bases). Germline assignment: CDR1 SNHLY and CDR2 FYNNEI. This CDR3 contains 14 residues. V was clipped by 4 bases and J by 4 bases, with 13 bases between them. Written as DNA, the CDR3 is TGTGCCAGCAGTGGCCAGGGAGGGACCACTGAAGCTTTCTTT. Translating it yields CASSGQGGTTEAFF.

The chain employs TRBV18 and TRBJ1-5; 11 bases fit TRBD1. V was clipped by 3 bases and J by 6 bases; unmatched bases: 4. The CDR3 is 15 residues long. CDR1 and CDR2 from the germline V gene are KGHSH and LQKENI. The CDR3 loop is CASSPGQGVGQPQHF. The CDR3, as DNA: TGTGCCAGCTCACCGGGACAGGGGGTTGGTCAGCCCCAGCATTTT.

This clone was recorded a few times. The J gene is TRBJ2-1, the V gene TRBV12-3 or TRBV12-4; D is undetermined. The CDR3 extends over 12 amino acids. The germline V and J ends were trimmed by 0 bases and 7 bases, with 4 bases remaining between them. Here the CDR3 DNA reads TGTGCCAGCAGTTTAGCAGGGAATGAGCAGTTCTTC. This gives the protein CASSLAGNEQFF.

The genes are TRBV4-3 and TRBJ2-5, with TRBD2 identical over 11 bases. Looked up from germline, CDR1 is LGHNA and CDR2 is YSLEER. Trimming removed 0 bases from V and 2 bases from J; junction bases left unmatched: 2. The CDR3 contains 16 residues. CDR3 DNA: TGCGCCAGCAGCCAAGATCTAGCGGGAGGACAAGAGACCCAGTACTTC. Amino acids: CASSQDLAGGQETQYF.

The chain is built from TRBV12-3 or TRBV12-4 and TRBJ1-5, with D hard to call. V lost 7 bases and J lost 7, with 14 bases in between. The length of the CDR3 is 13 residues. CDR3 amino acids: CASTPDWEQPQHF. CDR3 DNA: TGTGCCAGCACCCCCGACTGGGAACAGCCCCAGCATTTT.